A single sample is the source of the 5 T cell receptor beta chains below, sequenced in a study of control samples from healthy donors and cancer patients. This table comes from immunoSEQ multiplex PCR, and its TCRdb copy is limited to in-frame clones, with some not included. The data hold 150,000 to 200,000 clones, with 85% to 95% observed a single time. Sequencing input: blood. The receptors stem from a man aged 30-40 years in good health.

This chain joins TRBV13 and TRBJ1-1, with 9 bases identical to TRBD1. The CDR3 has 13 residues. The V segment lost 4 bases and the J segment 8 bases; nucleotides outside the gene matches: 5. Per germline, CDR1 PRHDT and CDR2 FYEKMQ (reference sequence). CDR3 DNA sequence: TGTGCCAGCAGCTCAGGGGACAGGGCAGAAGCTTTCTTT. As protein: CASSSGDRAEAFF.

CDR3 loop: CASSSEGIISIYGYTF. In DNA, the CDR3 is TGTGCCAGCAGCTCCGAGGGCATCATTAGTATCTATGGCTACACCTTC. The chain recombines TRBV28 with TRBJ1-2; D not certain. CDR1 and CDR2 from the germline V gene are MDHEN and SYDVKM. This CDR3 is 16 amino acids long. V was trimmed by 6 bases and J by 4 bases, leaving 21 bases between them.

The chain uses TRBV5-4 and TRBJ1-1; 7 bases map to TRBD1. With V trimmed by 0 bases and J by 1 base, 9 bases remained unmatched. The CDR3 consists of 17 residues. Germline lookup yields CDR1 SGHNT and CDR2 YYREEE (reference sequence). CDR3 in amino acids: CASSLGTTGTENTEAFF. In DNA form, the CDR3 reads TGTGCCAGCAGCTTGGGGACTACCGGGACAGAGAACACTGAAGCTTTCTTT.

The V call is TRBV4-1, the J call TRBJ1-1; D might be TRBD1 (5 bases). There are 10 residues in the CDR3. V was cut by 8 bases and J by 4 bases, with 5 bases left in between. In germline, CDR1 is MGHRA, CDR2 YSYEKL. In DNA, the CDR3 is TGCGCCAGCGGGGGCACTGAAGCTTTCTTT. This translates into CASGGTEAFF.

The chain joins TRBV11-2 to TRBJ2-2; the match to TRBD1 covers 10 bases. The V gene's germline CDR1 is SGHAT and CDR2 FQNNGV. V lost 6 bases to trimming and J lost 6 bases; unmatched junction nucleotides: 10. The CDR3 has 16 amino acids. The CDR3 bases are TGTGCCAGCAGTCACCTCGGGGACAGGGGCTCCGGGGAGCTGTTTTTT. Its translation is CASSHLGDRGSGELFF.